This paragraph covers one TCR beta chain sequence. Compared with germline, one end of the junction differs, possibly owing to a read error. The data were taken from a study of blood T cell repertoires in COVID-19. Whole-study context: PBMCs, B-cell-depleted T cells, or T cells provided the cDNA or gDNA that made up the material.

The CDR3 sequence is 15 residues long. Germline V gene sequence: CDR1 MDHEN, CDR2 SYDVKM. Clones were read by immunoSEQ multiplex PCR, and TCRdb kept only the in-frame ones, dropping some. The sample lists 80,000 to 100,000 clones, around 87% occurring once. Input material: peripheral blood. The chain joins TRBV28 to TRBJ2-1; D is perhaps TRBD2 (7 bases). The TCR was taken from a human donor in a cohort sampled during active COVID-19. The CDR3 bases are TGTGCCAGCAATTCAGGGGCGGGAGTAAACAAAGAGCAGTTCTTC. Translated: CASNSGAGVNKEQFF.